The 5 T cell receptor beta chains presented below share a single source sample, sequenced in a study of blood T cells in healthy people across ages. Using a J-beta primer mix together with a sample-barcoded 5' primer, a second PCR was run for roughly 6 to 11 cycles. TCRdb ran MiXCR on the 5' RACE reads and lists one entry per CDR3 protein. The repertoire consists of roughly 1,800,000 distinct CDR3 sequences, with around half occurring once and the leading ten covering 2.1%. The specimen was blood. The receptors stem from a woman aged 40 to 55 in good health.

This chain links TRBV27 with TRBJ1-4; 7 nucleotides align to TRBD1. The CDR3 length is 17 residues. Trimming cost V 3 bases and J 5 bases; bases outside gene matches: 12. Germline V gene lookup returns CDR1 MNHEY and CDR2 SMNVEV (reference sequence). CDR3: CASSFRQGLTRNEKLFF. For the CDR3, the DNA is TGTGCCAGCAGTTTCCGACAGGGATTGACCCGAAATGAAAAACTGTTTTTT.

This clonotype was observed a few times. CDR3 residues: CASSDRRYEQFF. The CDR3 nucleotides read TGTGCCAGCAGTGATCGTAGGTATGAGCAGTTCTTC. The chain links TRBV2 to TRBJ2-1; D not certain. V was clipped by 3 bases and J by 8 bases, with 8 bases between them. Germline CDR1 is SNHLY and CDR2 is FYNNEI. CDR3 length: 12 amino acids. Full variable domain (remainder filled in from reference TRBV2 and TRBJ2-1): EPEVTQTPSHQVTQMGQEVILRCVPISNHLYFYWYRQILGQKVEFLVSFYNNEISEKSEIFDDQFSVERPDGSNFTLKIRSTKLEDSAMYFCASSDRRYEQFFGPGTRLTVL.

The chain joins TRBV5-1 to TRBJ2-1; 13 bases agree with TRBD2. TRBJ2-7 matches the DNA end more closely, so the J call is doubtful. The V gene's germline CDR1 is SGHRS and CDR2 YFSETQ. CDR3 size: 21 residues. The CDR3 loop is CASSSFAGTSGVSSSYNEQYF. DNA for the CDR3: TGCGCCAGCAGCTCTTTTGCCGGGACTAGCGGGGTCTCCAGCTCCTACAATGAGCAGTACTTC.

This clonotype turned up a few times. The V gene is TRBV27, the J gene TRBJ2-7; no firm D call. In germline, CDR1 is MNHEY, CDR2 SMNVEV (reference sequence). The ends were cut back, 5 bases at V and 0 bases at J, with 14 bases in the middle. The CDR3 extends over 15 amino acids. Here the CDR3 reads CASSTSWPSSYEQYF. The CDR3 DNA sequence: TGTGCCAGCAGTACCTCGTGGCCCAGCTCCTACGAGCAGTACTTC.

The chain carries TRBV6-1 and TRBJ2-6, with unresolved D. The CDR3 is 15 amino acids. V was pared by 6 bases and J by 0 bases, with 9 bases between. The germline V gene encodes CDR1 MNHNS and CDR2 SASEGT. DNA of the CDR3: TGTGCCAGCAGCCACGCCCGCTCTGGGGCCAACGTCCTGACTTTC. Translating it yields CASSHARSGANVLTF.